This T cell receptor (beta chain) appears in the sequencing data of a study of cytomegalovirus exposure and HLA in healthy donors. Study-level results: Sequencing artifact likely explains a cluster of highly shared sequence variants. Per a prior analysis, the majority of TCR beta V segments were productive roughly 90% or roughly 30% of the time. Among immune exposure information, only CMV serostatus was available. Most CMV-associated TCR beta chains appeared HLA-restricted in a later analysis.

About this clone itself: What it recognizes is unknown.

PCR employed 60 Vbeta and 13 Jbeta primers. Assay used: immunoSEQ multiplex PCR; TCRdb lists only in-frame clones, some missing. The sample includes about 76,000 clones, 81% of them seen just once. CDR3 size: 18 residues. Germline CDR1 is SGDLS and CDR2 is YYNGEE. V lost 0 bases to trimming and J lost 0 bases, with 13 bases between them. The V call is TRBV9, the J call TRBJ2-6, with D possibly being TRBD1 (5 bases). Sample: PBMCs. The sequence was collected from a woman between 25 and 40 years old in good health and CMV-seronegative. The CDR3: CASSVVSRQSSGANVLTF. The CDR3 DNA is TGTGCCAGCAGCGTAGTGTCCCGACAGAGCTCTGGGGCCAACGTCCTGACTTTC.